Shown below are 9 T cell receptor beta chains from a single sample sequenced in a study of naive and memory T cell subsets (dated by TCRdb to about 2017). Receptors were amplified or captured by UMI-ligation and nested PCR. Sequenced on an Illumina MiSeq. The beta constant-region primer was an equimolar mix of two oligonucleotides covering both TRBC1 and TRBC2. The ligated cDNA went through four rounds of PCR with nested alpha and beta constant-region primers together with the SP2 primer. Using fastp at Q25 and MiXCR, TCRdb reprocessed the public reads and kept productive beta chains. Entries are consolidated by CDR3 protein sequence, retaining the most common genes and DNA. The sample data list tens of thousands of distinct CDR3 sequences, and less than 20% of these were observed just once. The ten largest clones capture around 3.5% of the sample. Sequenced sample: effector memory CD4+ T cells from blood. The cell subset or site label, read with the paper, signifies: effector memory, CD45RA- CD27-. These receptor sequences come from a human donor in good health.

This clonotype was observed a handful of times. V and J are TRBV12-3 or TRBV12-4 and TRBJ2-3; D ambiguous. CDR3 size: 14 residues. With 2 bases removed from V and 2 bases from J, the gap between germline ends came to 8 bases. CDR3 in DNA: TGTGCCAGCAGTTTACGCGGATCCACAGATACGCAGTATTTT. It specifies CASSLRGSTDTQYF.

The V and J genes are TRBV6-1 and TRBJ1-5; D remains ambiguous. The V end was cut by 4 bases, the J end by 0 bases, with 7 bases between. The CDR3 totals 14 residues. Germline V gene lookup returns CDR1 MNHNS and CDR2 SASEGT. The CDR3 spells CASSGEISNQPQHF. The CDR3, as DNA: TGTGCCAGCAGTGGAGAGATTAGCAATCAGCCCCAGCATTTT.

The V call is TRBV5-1, the J call TRBJ1-2; 8 nucleotides agree with TRBD1. Germline values: CDR1 SGHRS, CDR2 YFSETQ. The CDR3 consists of 13 residues. With V trimmed by 3 bases and J by 4 bases, 2 bases remained unmatched. DNA of the CDR3: TGCGCCAGCAGCTGGACAGGGTCCTATGGCTACACCTTC. Translation gives CASSWTGSYGYTF. The full variable domain, in which reference TRBV5-1 and TRBJ1-2 provide the parts outside the CDR3, is KAGVTQTPRYLIKTRGQQVTLSCSPISGHRSVSWYQQTPGQGLQFLFEYFSETQRNKGNFPGRFSGRQFSNSRSEMNVSTLELGDSALYLCASSWTGSYGYTFGSGTRLTVV.

Sample share makes this clonotype medium-sized. The genes are TRBV21-1 and TRBJ2-4; TRBD1 is the table's D call and was not checked against the DNA. TRBV21-1 is shown as a pseudogene. This CDR3 contains 17 residues. This CDR3 is CASSKALVPTSKNIQYF. CDR3 DNA sequence: TGTGCCAGCAGCAAAGCGCTCGTCCCCACCTCCAAAAACATTCAGTACTTC.

This clonotype was detected many times. The rearrangement uses TRBV7-3 and TRBJ2-7; TRBD1 aligns across 7 bases. The CDR3 has 13 residues. With V trimmed by 5 bases and J by 4 bases, 5 bases remained unmatched. Germline assignment: CDR1 SGHTA and CDR2 FQGTGA. The CDR3 sequence: CASSRQGPYEQYF. As DNA, the CDR3 is TGTGCCAGCAGCCGACAGGGCCCTTACGAGCAGTACTTC.

J is TRBJ2-1 and V is TRBV9; no clear D. Trimming pared 2 bases from V and 0 bases from J, leaving 9 bases between. The CDR3 sequence is 15 residues long. Germline CDR1 SGDLS, CDR2 YYNGEE. The CDR3 reads CASSVTESSYNEQFF. Written as DNA, the CDR3 is TGTGCCAGCAGCGTCACAGAGAGCTCCTACAATGAGCAGTTCTTC.

The table lists this clonotype with a few counts. V and J are TRBV14 and TRBJ2-7, with D possibly TRBD1 on 5 matching bases. V was trimmed by 0 bases and J by 3 bases, leaving 18 bases between them. Germline lookup yields CDR1 SGHDN and CDR2 FVKESK. The CDR3 runs 17 residues. In nucleotides, the CDR3 is TGTGCCAGCAGCCAAGATATCCTGATGGCAGGGATCTACGAGCAGTACTTC. Residues: CASSQDILMAGIYEQYF. The variable domain in full, completed from reference TRBV14 and TRBJ2-7, reads EAGVTQFPSHSVIEKGQTVTLRCDPISGHDNLYWYRRVMGKEIKFLLHFVKESKQDESGMPNNRFLAERTGGTYSTLKVQPAELEDSGVYFCASSQDILMAGIYEQYFGPGTRLTVT.

The J gene is TRBJ2-5, the V gene TRBV9; TRBD1 agrees at 9 bases. J was trimmed by 1 base and V by 0 bases; bases with no gene match: 1. The germline V gene encodes CDR1 SGDLS and CDR2 YYNGEE. This CDR3 has 15 amino acids. The CDR3 sequence: CASSVGQGGQETQYF. DNA of the CDR3: TGTGCCAGCAGCGTAGGACAGGGGGGCCAAGAGACCCAGTACTTC.

This clonotype was seen ten or more times. This rearrangement joins TRBV6-5 to TRBJ1-4; D unresolved. The CDR3 contains 14 residues. V was clipped by 5 bases and J by 1 base, with 8 bases between them. Germline loops: CDR1 MNHEY, CDR2 SVGAGI. The CDR3 sequence: CASSPELTNEKLFF. The CDR3 region has the DNA TGTGCCAGCAGTCCAGAACTAACTAATGAAAAACTGTTTTTT.